This TCR beta chain was captured by sequencing in a study of cytomegalovirus exposure and HLA in healthy donors. Germline V CDR1 and CDR2: SNHLY, FYNNEI. The CDR3 runs 12 residues. V was pared by 6 bases and J by 10 bases, with 15 bases between. Comment on this clone: Antigen: not known.

Notes on the study in general: Sequencing depth roughly uniform across donors was assumed in presence/absence analyses. TCR beta chain V- and J-gene trimming was linked, in a later analysis, to a missense variant in DCLRE1C. Later work showed greater clonal expansion in HLA-associated TCR beta chains than in equally common others. Cytomegalovirus association was listed for around 180 TCR beta chains.

The PCR ran on 60 Vbeta and 13 Jbeta primers. Clones were sequenced by immunoSEQ multiplex PCR, and TCRdb holds only the in-frame ones, with some missing. The table includes about 160,000 clones, about four fifths detected once. This clonotype originated in a man aged 50 to 60 in good health and CMV-seropositive. The sample consisted of PBMCs. The chain is built from TRBV2 and TRBJ1-1; the D gene is possibly TRBD1 (6 bases). The CDR3 here is CASSFQGRRAFF. The CDR3 region has the DNA TGTGCCAGCAGCTTCCAGGGGCGGAGAGCTTTCTTT. The full variable domain, completed using reference TRBV2 and TRBJ1-1, is EPEVTQTPSHQVTQMGQEVILRCVPISNHLYFYWYRQILGQKVEFLVSFYNNEISEKSEIFDDQFSVERPDGSNFTLKIRSTKLEDSAMYFCASSFQGRRAFFGQGTRLTVV.